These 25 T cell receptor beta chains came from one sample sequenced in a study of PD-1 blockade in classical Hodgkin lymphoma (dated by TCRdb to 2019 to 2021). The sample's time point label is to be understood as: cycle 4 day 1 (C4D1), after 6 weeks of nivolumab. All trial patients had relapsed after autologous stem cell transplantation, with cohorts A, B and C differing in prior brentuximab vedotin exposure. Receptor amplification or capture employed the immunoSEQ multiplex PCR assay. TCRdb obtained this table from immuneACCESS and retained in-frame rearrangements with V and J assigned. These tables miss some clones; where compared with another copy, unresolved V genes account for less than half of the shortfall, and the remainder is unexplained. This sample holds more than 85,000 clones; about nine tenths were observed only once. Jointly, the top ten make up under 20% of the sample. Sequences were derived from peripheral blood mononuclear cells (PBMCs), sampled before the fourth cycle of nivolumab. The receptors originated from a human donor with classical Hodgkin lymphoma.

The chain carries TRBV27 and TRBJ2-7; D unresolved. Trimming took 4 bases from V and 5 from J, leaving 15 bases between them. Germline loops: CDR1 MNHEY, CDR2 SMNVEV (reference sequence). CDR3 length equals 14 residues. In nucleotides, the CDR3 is TGTGCCAGCAGTTGGCGCCAAAAGAAAGACGAGCAGTACTTC. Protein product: CASSWRQKKDEQYF.

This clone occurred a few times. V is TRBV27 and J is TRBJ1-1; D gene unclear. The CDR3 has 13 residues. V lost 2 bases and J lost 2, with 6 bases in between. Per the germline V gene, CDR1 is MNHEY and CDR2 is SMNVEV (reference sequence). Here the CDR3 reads CASSLGGNTEAFF. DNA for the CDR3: TGTGCCAGCAGTTTAGGAGGTAACACTGAAGCTTTCTTT.

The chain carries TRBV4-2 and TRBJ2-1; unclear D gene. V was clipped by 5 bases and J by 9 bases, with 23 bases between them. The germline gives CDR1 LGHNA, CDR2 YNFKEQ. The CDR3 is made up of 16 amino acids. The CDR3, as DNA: TGTGCCAGCAGCAATAACTTAGTCTTACAGTGGATTGAGCAGTTCTTC. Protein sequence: CASSNNLVLQWIEQFF.

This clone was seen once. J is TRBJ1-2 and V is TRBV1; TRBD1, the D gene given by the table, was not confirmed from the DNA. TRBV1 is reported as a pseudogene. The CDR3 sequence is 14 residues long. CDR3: CTSSHLGTRGGYTF. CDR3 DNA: TGCACCAGCAGCCACCTCGGGACACGAGGAGGCTACACCTTC.

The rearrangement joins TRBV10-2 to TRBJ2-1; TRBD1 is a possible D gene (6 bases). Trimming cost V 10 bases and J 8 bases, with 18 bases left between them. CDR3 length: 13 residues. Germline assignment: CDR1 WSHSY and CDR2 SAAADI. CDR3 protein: CAIFRQEGDEQFF. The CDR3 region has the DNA TGCGCCATCTTTCGACAGGAAGGGGATGAGCAGTTCTTC.

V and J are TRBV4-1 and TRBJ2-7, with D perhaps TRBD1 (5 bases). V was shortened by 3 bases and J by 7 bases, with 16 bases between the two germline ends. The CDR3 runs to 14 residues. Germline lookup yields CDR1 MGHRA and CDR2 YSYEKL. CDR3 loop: CASSQFDSLEEQYF. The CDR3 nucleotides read TGCGCCAGCAGCCAGTTCGACAGCCTTGAGGAGCAGTACTTC.

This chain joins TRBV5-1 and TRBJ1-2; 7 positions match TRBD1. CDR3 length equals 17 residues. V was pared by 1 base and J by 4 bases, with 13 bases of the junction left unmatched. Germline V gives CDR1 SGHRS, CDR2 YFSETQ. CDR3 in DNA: TGCGCCAGCAGCTTGAACTCCGACGTGAGACAGGGCTATGGCTACACCTTC. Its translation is CASSLNSDVRQGYGYTF.

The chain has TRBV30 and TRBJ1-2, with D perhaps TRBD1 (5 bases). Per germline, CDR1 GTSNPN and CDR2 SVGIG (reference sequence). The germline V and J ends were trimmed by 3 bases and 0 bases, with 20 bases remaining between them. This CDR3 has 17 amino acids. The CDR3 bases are TGTGCCTGGAGCACGGGACTCCCCCAACGAACTAACTATGGCTACACCTTC. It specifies CAWSTGLPQRTNYGYTF.

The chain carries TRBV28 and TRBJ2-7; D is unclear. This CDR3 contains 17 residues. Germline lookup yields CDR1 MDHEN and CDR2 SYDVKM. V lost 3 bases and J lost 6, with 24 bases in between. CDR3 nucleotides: TGTGCCAGCAGTTTTCACCTGATGGGAAGGAGAGTGCGCGAGCAGTACTTC. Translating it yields CASSFHLMGRRVREQYF.

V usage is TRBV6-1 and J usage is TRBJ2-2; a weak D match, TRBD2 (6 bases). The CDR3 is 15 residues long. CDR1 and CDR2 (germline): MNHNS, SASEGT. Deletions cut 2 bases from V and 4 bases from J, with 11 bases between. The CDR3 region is CASSEFLGGTGELFF. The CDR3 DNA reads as TGTGCCAGCAGTGAATTCTTGGGGGGCACCGGGGAGCTGTTTTTT.

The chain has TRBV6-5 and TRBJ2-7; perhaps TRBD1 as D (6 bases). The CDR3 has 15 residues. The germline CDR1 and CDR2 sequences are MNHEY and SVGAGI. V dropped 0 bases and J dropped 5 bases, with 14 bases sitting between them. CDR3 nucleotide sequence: TGTGCCAGCAGTTACTCAGCAGGGGTAGGGAACGAGCAGTACTTC. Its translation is CASSYSAGVGNEQYF.

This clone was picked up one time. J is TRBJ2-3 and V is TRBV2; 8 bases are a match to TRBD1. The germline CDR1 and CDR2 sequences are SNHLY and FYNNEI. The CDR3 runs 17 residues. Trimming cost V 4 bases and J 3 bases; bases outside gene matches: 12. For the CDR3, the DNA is TGTGCCAGCAGTGTTTTTGTGACAGGGGATGAAACAGATACGCAGTATTTT. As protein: CASSVFVTGDETDTQYF.

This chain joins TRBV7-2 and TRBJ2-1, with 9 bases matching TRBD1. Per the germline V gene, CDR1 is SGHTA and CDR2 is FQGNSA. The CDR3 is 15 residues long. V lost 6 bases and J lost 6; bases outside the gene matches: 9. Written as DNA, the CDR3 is TGTGCCAGCAGTTCCGGGACAGGGCCTCTCAATGAGCAGTTCTTC. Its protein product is CASSSGTGPLNEQFF.

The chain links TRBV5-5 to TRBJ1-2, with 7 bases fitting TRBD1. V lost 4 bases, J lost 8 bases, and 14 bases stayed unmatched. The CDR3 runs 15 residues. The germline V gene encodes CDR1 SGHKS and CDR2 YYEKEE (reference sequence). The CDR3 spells CASSVRQGRGGGYTF. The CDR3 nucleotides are TGTGCCAGCAGCGTGCGACAGGGAAGAGGGGGCGGCTACACCTTC.

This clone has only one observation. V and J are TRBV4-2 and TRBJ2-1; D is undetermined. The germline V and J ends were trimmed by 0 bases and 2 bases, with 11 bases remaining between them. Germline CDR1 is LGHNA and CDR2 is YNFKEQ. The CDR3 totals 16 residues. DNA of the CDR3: TGTGCCAGCAGCCAAGAGAGGCAGAAAACCTACAATGAGCAGTTCTTC. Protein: CASSQERQKTYNEQFF.

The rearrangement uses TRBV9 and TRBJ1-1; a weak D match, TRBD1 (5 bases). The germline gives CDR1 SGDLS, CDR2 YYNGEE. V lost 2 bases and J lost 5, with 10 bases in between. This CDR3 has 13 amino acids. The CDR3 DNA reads TGTGCCAGCAGCGTCCCAGGGAGAACTGAAGCTTTCTTT. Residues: CASSVPGRTEAFF.

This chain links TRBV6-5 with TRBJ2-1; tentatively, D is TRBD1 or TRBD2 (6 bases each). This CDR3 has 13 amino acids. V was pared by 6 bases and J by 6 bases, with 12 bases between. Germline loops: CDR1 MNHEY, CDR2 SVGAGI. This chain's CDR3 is CASRKWGANEQFF. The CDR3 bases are TGTGCCAGCAGGAAGTGGGGGGCCAATGAGCAGTTCTTC.

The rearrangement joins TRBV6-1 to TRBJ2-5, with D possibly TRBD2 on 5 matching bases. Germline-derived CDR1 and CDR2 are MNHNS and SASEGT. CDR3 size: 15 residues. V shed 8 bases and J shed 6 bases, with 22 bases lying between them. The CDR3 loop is CASRQAGLLQKTQYF. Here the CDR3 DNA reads TGTGCCAGCCGCCAGGCCGGACTGCTCCAGAAGACCCAGTACTTC.

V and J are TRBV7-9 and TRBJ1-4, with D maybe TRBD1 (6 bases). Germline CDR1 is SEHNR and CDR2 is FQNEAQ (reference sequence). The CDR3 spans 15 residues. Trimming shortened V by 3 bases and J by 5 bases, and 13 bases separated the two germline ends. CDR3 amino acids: CASSLSRGQNEKLFF. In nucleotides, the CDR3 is TGTGCCAGCAGCTTGAGCAGGGGCCAAAATGAAAAACTGTTTTTT.

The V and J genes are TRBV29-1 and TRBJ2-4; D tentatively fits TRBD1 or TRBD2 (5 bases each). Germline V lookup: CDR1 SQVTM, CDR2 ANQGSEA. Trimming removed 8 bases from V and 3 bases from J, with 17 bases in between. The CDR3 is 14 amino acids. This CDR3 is CSLGGQGGKNIQYF. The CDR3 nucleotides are TGCAGCCTTGGCGGGCAGGGCGGCAAAAACATTCAGTACTTC. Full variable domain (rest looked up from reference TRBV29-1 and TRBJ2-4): SAVISQKPSRDICQRGTSLTIQCQVDSQVTMMFWYRQQPGQSLTLIATANQGSEATYESGFVIDKFPISRPNLTFSTLTVSNMSPEDSSIYLCSLGGQGGKNIQYFGAGTRLSVL.

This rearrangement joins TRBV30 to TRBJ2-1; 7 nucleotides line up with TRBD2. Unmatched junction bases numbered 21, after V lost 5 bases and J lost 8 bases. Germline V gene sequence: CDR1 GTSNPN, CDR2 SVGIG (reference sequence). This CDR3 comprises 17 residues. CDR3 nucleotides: TGTGCCTGGGGCCCGGCAAGAAGCGGGACCCTTTTCCATGAGCAGTTCTTC. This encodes CAWGPARSGTLFHEQFF.

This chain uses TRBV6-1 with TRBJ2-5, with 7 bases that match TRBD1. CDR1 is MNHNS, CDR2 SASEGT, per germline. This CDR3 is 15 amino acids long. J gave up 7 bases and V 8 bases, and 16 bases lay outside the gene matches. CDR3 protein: CASCLTGQVTVTQYF. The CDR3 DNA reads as TGTGCCAGCTGTTTGACAGGGCAGGTGACCGTGACCCAGTACTTC.

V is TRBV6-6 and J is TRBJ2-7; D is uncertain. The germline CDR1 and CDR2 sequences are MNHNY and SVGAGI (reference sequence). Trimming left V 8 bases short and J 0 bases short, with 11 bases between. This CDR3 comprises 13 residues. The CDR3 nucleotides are TGTGCCAGCGGCCGGGCTAACTCCTACGAGCAGTACTTC. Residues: CASGRANSYEQYF.

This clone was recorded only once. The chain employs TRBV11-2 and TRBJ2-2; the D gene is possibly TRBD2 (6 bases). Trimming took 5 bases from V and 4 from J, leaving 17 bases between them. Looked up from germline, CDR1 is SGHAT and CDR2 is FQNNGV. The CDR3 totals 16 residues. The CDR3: CASSPTKGRSTGELFF. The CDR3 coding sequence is TGTGCCAGCAGCCCGACCAAAGGGAGGTCCACCGGGGAGCTGTTTTTT. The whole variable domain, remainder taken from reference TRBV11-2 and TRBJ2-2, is EAGVAQSPRYKIIEKRQSVAFWCNPISGHATLYWYQQILGQGPKLLIQFQNNGVVDDSQLPKDRFSAERLKGVDSTLKIQPAKLEDSAVYLCASSPTKGRSTGELFFGEGSRLTVL.

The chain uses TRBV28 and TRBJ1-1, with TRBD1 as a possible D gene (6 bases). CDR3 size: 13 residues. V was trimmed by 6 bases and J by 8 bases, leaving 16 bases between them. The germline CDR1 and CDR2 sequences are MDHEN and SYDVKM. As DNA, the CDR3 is TGTGCCAGCAGGTCGGGACACCCTGGGGAAGCTTTCTTT. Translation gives CASRSGHPGEAFF.